This T cell receptor beta chain is from a study of T cells in Graves' hyperthyroidism and ophthalmopathy. On this clonotype itself: The junction departs from germline at one end; a sequencing error may be responsible.

Amplification targeted TCR beta CDR3 regions from RNA transcripts. In the first-round RT-PCR of the TCR CDR3, the HTBI primer set was used. TCRdb used MiXCR to reprocess the multiplex PCR reads, holding one entry per CDR3 protein. The repertoire holds roughly 710,000 distinct CDR3 sequences, around 40% seen once, with around 31% in the top ten. Germline lookup yields CDR1 SSHAT and CDR2 FNYEAQ (reference sequence). The CDR3 is made up of 14 amino acids. The chain is built from TRBV7-7 and TRBJ1-1; D gene uncertain. This TCR was sampled from a woman in her 40s with Graves' hyperthyroidism. Source material: blood. In DNA, the CDR3 is TGTGCTAGCAGCTCCTTGCAGTCGAACACTGAAGCTTTCTTT. Translating gives CASSSLQSNTEAFF.